A selection of T cell receptor beta chains follows, all from one sample in a study of cytomegalovirus exposure and HLA in healthy donors. The table came from immunoSEQ multiplex PCR; TCRdb's copy has only in-frame clones and leaves some out. Altogether 200,000 to 250,000 clones are present, around 81% being singletons, with the ten largest covering less than 8.5%. Material for sequencing was PBMCs. These receptors all come from a woman aged 55-75 years in good health and CMV-seropositive. Both conserved end residues are part of each CDR3. The D gene is left open where the match is weak. Clone size is not always given. Where it is, it says once, few, many or a class for expanded clones.

15 TRBJ1-6 TRBV4-1 few NA CASSQDGQFSSPLHF TGCGCCAGCAGCCAAGATGGACAGTTCAGTTCACCCCTCCACTTT
15 TRBJ1-2 TRBV11-2 NA NA CASSSLRGRNYGYTF TGTGCCAGCAGCTCCCTCCGCGGGAGGAACTATGGCTACACCTTC
16 TRBJ1-5 TRBV27 NA TRBD1 CASSLSGTGGNQPQHF TGTGCCAGCAGTTTAAGCGGGACAGGGGGCAATCAGCCCCAGCATTTT
14 TRBJ2-7 TRBV9 NA NA CASSPGTSTYEQYF TGTGCCAGCAGCCCCGGGACTTCTACCTACGAGCAGTACTTC
11 TRBJ2-1 TRBV28 NA TRBD2 CASTRRGKQFF TGTGCCAGCACGCGGCGGGGGAAGCAGTTCTTC
16 TRBJ2-7 TRBV5-5 NA TRBD1 CASSLVGQGISYEQYF TGTGCCAGCAGCTTAGTGGGACAGGGGATCTCCTACGAGCAGTACTTC
19 TRBJ2-3 TRBV2 NA TRBD2 CASSYASGRFVVLADTQYF TGTGCCAGCAGTTACGCTAGCGGGAGATTCGTAGTTCTCGCAGATACGCAGTATTTT
14 TRBJ1-1 TRBV7-9 NA NA CASSLPRGNTEAFF TGTGCCAGCAGCTTACCTAGGGGGAACACTGAAGCTTTCTTT
16 TRBJ2-1 TRBV5-1 NA TRBD2 CASRQSGGSTVAEQFF TGCGCCAGCAGACAAAGCGGGGGATCGACTGTGGCTGAGCAGTTCTTC
13 TRBJ2-2 TRBV6-1 few NA CASTEQNTGELFF TGTGCCAGCACCGAACAAAACACCGGGGAGCTGTTTTTT
14 TRBJ2-7 TRBV28 NA NA CASRLLLQGYEQYF TGTGCCAGCAGGCTCCTTCTCCAGGGCTACGAGCAGTACTTC
13 TRBJ2-7 TRBV7-9 NA NA CASSFGFSYEQYF TGTGCCAGCAGCTTCGGGTTCTCCTACGAGCAGTACTTC
17 TRBJ2-2 TRBV27 few TRBD2 CASSSSSGYLHTGELFF TGTGCCAGCAGTTCAAGTAGCGGGTACCTTCACACCGGGGAGCTGTTTTTT
15 TRBJ1-1 TRBV6-6 NA TRBD1 CASSSLTGGLTEAFF TGTGCCAGCAGTTCCCTGACAGGGGGTCTTACTGAAGCTTTCTTT
15 TRBJ2-3 TRBV18 NA TRBD1 CASSPRTGSTDTQYF TGTGCCAGCTCACCGAGGACAGGGAGCACAGATACGCAGTATTTT
13 TRBJ1-1 TRBV18 once NA CASSPEGNTEAFF TGTGCCAGCTCACCGGAGGGTAACACTGAAGCTTTCTTT
18 TRBJ2-3 TRBV7-9 NA TRBD2 CASSLPKGLAGGKDTQYF TGTGCCAGCAGCTTACCGAAAGGACTAGCGGGAGGGAAAGATACGCAGTATTTT
15 TRBJ2-7 TRBV28 NA TRBD1 CASSFPTGGAYEQYF TGTGCCAGCAGTTTTCCGACAGGGGGCGCATACGAGCAGTACTTC
15 TRBJ2-2 TRBV7-3 NA NA CASSFGGGNTGELFF TGTGCCAGCAGCTTTGGGGGAGGGAACACCGGGGAGCTGTTTTTT
14 TRBJ1-2 TRBV7-9 once TRBD1 CASSSGTGRYGYTF TGTGCCAGCAGCTCGGGGACAGGGCGTTATGGCTACACCTTC
14 TRBJ2-7 TRBV5-4 NA NA CASSFDSRTYEQYF TGTGCCAGCAGCTTCGACAGTCGCACCTACGAGCAGTACTTC
18 TRBJ2-7 TRBV7-2 NA TRBD2 CASSNPFSGTSGPREQYF TGTGCCAGCAGCAACCCTTTTTCTGGGACTAGCGGCCCTCGGGAGCAGTACTTC
12 TRBJ2-3 TRBV7-3 NA TRBD2 CASSLPSGRKYF TGTGCCAGCAGCTTACCTAGCGGGAGAAAGTATTTT
16 TRBJ2-1 TRBV5-1 NA NA CASNGGGSSSYNEQFF TGCGCCAGTAACGGGGGTGGAAGCAGCTCCTACAATGAGCAGTTCTTC